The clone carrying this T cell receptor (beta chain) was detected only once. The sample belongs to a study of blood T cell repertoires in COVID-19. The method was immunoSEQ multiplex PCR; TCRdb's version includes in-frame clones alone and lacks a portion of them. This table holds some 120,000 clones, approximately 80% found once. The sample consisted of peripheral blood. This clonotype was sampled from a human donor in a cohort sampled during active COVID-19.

DNA of the CDR3: TGTGCCAGTAGTCGGGGGGAGAACACTGAAGCTTTCTTT. Amino acid sequence: CASSRGENTEAFF. V usage is TRBV19 and J usage is TRBJ1-1, with D possibly matching TRBD1 (5 bases). Germline V gene data show CDR1 as LNHDA and CDR2 as SQIVND (reference sequence). This CDR3 comprises 13 residues. The germline V and J ends were trimmed by 5 bases and 1 base, with 8 bases remaining between them.